This T cell receptor (beta chain) emerged from a study of early T cells in non-severe SARS-CoV-2 infection. Germline assignment: CDR1 SGHTA and CDR2 FQGNSA. Between the trimmed V and J ends, which lost 5 bases and 0 bases, there was a span of 11 bases. The CDR3 runs to 15 residues. Study observations and caveats: Sequences matched to VDJdb favored anti-spike CD8 responses, while private and CD4 specificities were missed.

About this clonotype: What it binds is not known.

Individually, cDNA molecules had unique molecular identifiers attached to them. In TCRdb, the 5' RACE reads were re-called with MiXCR into one record per CDR3 protein. The data hold around 55,000 distinct CDR3 sequences, with about 15% observed a single time. Sequencing was performed on whole blood, taken at baseline. The chain links TRBV7-2 to TRBJ2-1, with D maybe TRBD2 (6 bases). The clonotype comes from an adult who was a healthcare worker with PCR-confirmed SARS-CoV-2 infection or an uninfected control (not recorded which). DNA of the CDR3: TGTGCCAGCAGCGTACGGGGGAGCTCCTACAATGAGCAGTTCTTC. It is translated as CASSVRGSSYNEQFF.